Listed here is a single T cell receptor (beta chain). Its target is not known. These data come from a study of cytomegalovirus exposure and HLA in healthy donors. It was with 60 Vbeta and 13 Jbeta primers that the PCR ran. The repertoire was sequenced with immunoSEQ multiplex PCR; TCRdb's copy has only in-frame clones and lacks some. The top ten clones hold approximately 15% of a sample with approximately 110,000 clones, about 13% of them seen once. The length of the CDR3 is 14 residues. The germline gives CDR1 SGHTA, CDR2 FQGNSA. The germline V and J ends were trimmed by 1 base and 3 bases, with 9 bases remaining between them. Findings of the study overall: In a later analysis, V- and J-gene trimming of beta chains associated with a DCLRE1C missense variant, replicated independently.

The receptor's source is a man aged 35 to 55 in good health and CMV-seropositive. This chain connects TRBV7-2 to TRBJ1-2; D remains unclear. The sequencing input was PBMCs. CDR3 in amino acids: CASSLEGADYGYTF. The CDR3 bases are TGTGCCAGCAGCTTAGAAGGTGCGGACTATGGCTACACCTTC.